The present T cell receptor (beta chain) was sequenced within a study of blood T cell repertoires in COVID-19. About the research overall: Researchers got acute and convalescent COVID-19 samples from the United States, Italy and Spain. Sample material is recorded as cDNA or gDNA derived from T cells, B-cell-depleted T cells, or PBMCs.

Ages ranged from 18 to 89 years, with residence in 24 US areas. Cohort assignment relied on participant-reported clinical history. Here immunoSEQ multiplex PCR was the method, and the copy in TCRdb shows in-frame clones only, minus some. The sample consists of under 250,000 clones, around 81% of them appearing once. The CDR3 is made up of 16 amino acids. CDR1 and CDR2 from the germline V gene are MGHRA and YSYEKL. V lost 3 bases and J 3 bases, leaving 18 bases between the germline ends. Sequenced: PBMCs or T cells enriched from blood (not recorded which). V and J are TRBV4-1 and TRBJ2-7; a possible D gene is TRBD1 (5 bases). The sequence derives from a woman aged 50 to 60 with acute COVID-19. CDR3 sequence (DNA): TGCGCCAGCAGCCAGGGTCCGTTAGGGGTCCTCTACGAGCAGTACTTC. It specifies CASSQGPLGVLYEQYF.